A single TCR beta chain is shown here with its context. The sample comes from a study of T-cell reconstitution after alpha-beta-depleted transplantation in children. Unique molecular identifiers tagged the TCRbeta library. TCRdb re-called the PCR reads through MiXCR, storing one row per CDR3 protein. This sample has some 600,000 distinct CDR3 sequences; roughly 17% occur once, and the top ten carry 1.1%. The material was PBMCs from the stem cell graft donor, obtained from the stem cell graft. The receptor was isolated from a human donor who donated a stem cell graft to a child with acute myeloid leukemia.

This chain's CDR3 is CASSPSGSWDYGYTF. CDR3 DNA: TGTGCCAGCTCACCATCGGGGTCATGGGACTATGGCTACACCTTC. The V gene is TRBV18, the J gene TRBJ1-2; D not resolved. The CDR3 totals 15 residues. V dropped 2 bases and J dropped 3 bases, with 13 bases sitting between them. Germline CDR1 reads KGHSH; CDR2 reads LQKENI.